These 15 T cell receptor beta chains originate from one sample sequenced in a study of regulatory T cells in long-lasting Graves disease. Described time point: newly diagnosed GD, antithyroid drugs for less than 3 months. From PBMCs, RNA was extracted and then used to make the TCR library. Through Arm-PCR of CDR3 regions and iRepertoire HTBI primers, TCR beta libraries were built. TCRdb redid the calling of the multiplex PCR reads with MiXCR, one entry per CDR3 protein. This table holds 500,000 or so distinct CDR3 sequences, approximately 15% found once. These data also featured in a second study, about T cells in Graves' hyperthyroidism and ophthalmopathy.

Specimen: peripheral blood mononuclear cells (PBMCs), collected at new diagnosis, from a patient treated with antithyroid drugs. The source is a woman in her fifties or sixties with Graves disease.

The rearrangement uses TRBV20-1 and TRBJ2-5; 11 bases agree with TRBD2. Germline CDR1 and CDR2: DFQATT and SNEGSKA (reference sequence). This CDR3 spans 15 amino acids. The ends lost 0 bases at V and 4 bases at J; junction bases unmatched: 4. This CDR3 reads CSARDSGRAPETQYF. CDR3 nucleotides: TGCAGTGCTAGAGATAGCGGGAGGGCCCCAGAGACCCAGTACTTC.

This clonotype occurred a few times. The V call is TRBV2, the J call TRBJ1-3; D is uncertain. The CDR3 extends over 15 amino acids. Germline V gene sequence: CDR1 SNHLY, CDR2 FYNNEI. V lost 1 base and J 2 bases, leaving 9 bases between the germline ends. The CDR3 loop reads CASSEGVLAGNTIYF. The CDR3 DNA sequence: TGTGCCAGCAGTGAAGGGGTATTAGCTGGAAACACCATATATTTT.

Only a few counts were recorded for this clonotype. The chain links TRBV29-1 to TRBJ2-7; D not certain. In germline, CDR1 is SQVTM, CDR2 ANQGSEA. This CDR3 spans 12 amino acids. With 6 bases removed from V and 3 bases from J, the gap between germline ends came to 12 bases. CDR3: CSVRPGNYEQYF. CDR3 sequence (DNA): TGCAGCGTGAGACCAGGAAACTACGAGCAGTACTTC.

This rearrangement joins TRBV28 to TRBJ2-7, with TRBD2 matching over 10 bases. This CDR3 comprises 16 residues. V dropped 4 bases and J dropped 2; count of bases not matched to a gene: 8. Germline CDR1 MDHEN, CDR2 SYDVKM. CDR3 nucleotides: TGTGCCAGCAGTTCTCGATGGACTAGCGGCACCTACGAGCAGTACTTC. It codes for CASSSRWTSGTYEQYF.

The J gene is TRBJ2-3, the V gene TRBV5-1; possible D gene TRBD1, 6 bases. Trimming took 4 bases from V and 5 from J, leaving 14 bases between them. There are 14 residues in the CDR3. Germline V gene lookup returns CDR1 SGHRS and CDR2 YFSETQ. For the CDR3, the DNA is TGCGCCAGCAGCCCGTACAGACAGGAAGATACGCAGTATTTT. It encodes CASSPYRQEDTQYF.

This clonotype was observed at least ten times. This rearrangement joins TRBV3-1 to TRBJ2-7, with D tentatively TRBD2 (5 bases). The CDR3 has 14 amino acids. Germline assignment: CDR1 LGHDT and CDR2 YNNKEL (reference sequence). V lost 0 bases and J 5 bases, leaving 11 bases between the germline ends. CDR3 amino acids: CASSQDLRGHEQYF. The CDR3 coding sequence is TGTGCCAGCAGCCAAGATCTAAGAGGGCACGAGCAGTACTTC.

At least ten counts were recorded for this clonotype. This chain uses TRBV7-9 with TRBJ2-5; no reliable D call. The CDR3 covers 13 residues. The ends were cut back, 1 base at V and 4 bases at J, with 7 bases in the middle. Germline V gives CDR1 SEHNR, CDR2 FQNEAQ (reference sequence). The CDR3 DNA reads as TGTGCCAGCAGCTTAGTGGTAGGAGAGACCCAGTACTTC. Translated: CASSLVVGETQYF.

This clonotype was found many times. The chain is built from TRBV27 and TRBJ1-2, with D unresolved. This CDR3 is built from 14 residues. The germline V and J ends were trimmed by 6 bases and 0 bases, with 11 bases remaining between them. CDR1 MNHEY and CDR2 SMNVEV come from the germline V gene (reference sequence). CDR3 DNA: TGTGCCAGCAGCCAAGACCGAGCTAACTATGGCTACACCTTC. It codes for CASSQDRANYGYTF.

This clonotype was seen many times. CDR3 in DNA: TGTGCCAGCAGCTCCGGTGGGGGTTTTCTGTTCTTC. Encoded protein: CASSSGGGFLFF. V gene TRBV7-3 combines with J gene TRBJ2-1; D is possibly TRBD1 or TRBD2 (5 bases each). The germline V gene has CDR1 SGHTA and CDR2 FQGTGA. This CDR3 is 12 amino acids long. Between the trimmed V and J ends, which lost 4 bases and 15 bases, there was a span of 16 bases.

This chain joins TRBV2 and TRBJ1-3, with TRBD1 matching 8 bases. V gave up 6 bases and J gave up 0 bases; unmatched junction bases: 4. Looked up from germline, CDR1 is SNHLY and CDR2 is FYNNEI. The CDR3 is made up of 15 amino acids. CDR3 sequence reads: CASSGDRNSGNTIYF. CDR3 nucleotide sequence: TGTGCCAGCAGCGGGGACAGGAACTCTGGAAACACCATATATTTT.

This clonotype was picked up a small number of times. The chain has TRBV28 and TRBJ1-1; D is unresolved. This CDR3 spans 16 amino acids. Germline V lookup: CDR1 MDHEN, CDR2 SYDVKM. V lost 3 bases and J 5 bases, leaving 19 bases between the germline ends. This CDR3 is CASSFTNLRVRTEAFF. DNA of the CDR3: TGTGCCAGCAGTTTCACAAATTTAAGGGTGCGGACTGAAGCTTTCTTT.

This clonotype was seen a few times. The genes are TRBV2 and TRBJ2-3; tentatively, D is TRBD2 (6 bases). The germline CDR1 and CDR2 sequences are SNHLY and FYNNEI. The CDR3 has 14 residues. Trimming took off 6 bases at V and 5 bases at J, with 15 bases between the two ends. CDR3 sequence reads: CASRPTGAGDTQYF. CDR3 nucleotide sequence: TGTGCCAGCAGACCCACGGGAGCGGGAGATACGCAGTATTTT.

This clonotype was seen repeatedly, ten times or more. The chain has TRBV12-3 or TRBV12-4 and TRBJ2-1, with 12 bases lining up with TRBD2. The length of the CDR3 is 22 residues. Germline trimming cut 1 base from V and 2 bases from J; bases unmatched to any gene: 18. CDR3 loop: CASSLVRSGVFTSGRTYNEQFF. CDR3 DNA sequence: TGTGCCAGCAGTTTAGTTCGGAGTGGGGTTTTCACTAGCGGGAGGACCTACAATGAGCAGTTCTTC.

For this clonotype: A much larger clone sits a single nucleotide away, making a read error possible. The V gene is TRBV6-2 or TRBV6-3, the J gene TRBJ2-1; 10 bases line up with TRBD2. This CDR3 is built from 15 residues. Trimming took 5 bases from V and 10 from J; bases not matched to a gene: 11. CDR1 is MNHEY and CDR2 is SVGEGT in the germline V gene. This CDR3 is CASSEAASGSYEQFF. In DNA form, the CDR3 reads TGTGCCAGCAGTGAAGCAGCTAGCGGGAGCTACGAGCAGTTCTTC.

This clonotype was observed many times. The chain recombines TRBV28 with TRBJ1-1; no reliable D call. The CDR3 runs 13 residues. Between the trimmed V and J ends, which lost 5 bases and 5 bases, there was a span of 12 bases. Germline-derived CDR1 and CDR2 are MDHEN and SYDVKM. CDR3 protein: CASSRVTGTEAFF. CDR3 bases: TGTGCCAGCAGTCGGGTTACGGGAACTGAAGCTTTCTTT.